The 4 T cell receptor beta chains below come from one sample, sequenced in a study of cytomegalovirus exposure and HLA in healthy donors. The PCR had 60 Vbeta and 13 Jbeta primers. Data came from immunoSEQ multiplex PCR; TCRdb stores just in-frame clones and leaves some out. The table records about 160,000 clones, around four fifths of them present only once. The sample taken for sequencing was PBMCs. The receptors stem from a woman in her 30s in good health and CMV-seronegative.

This clone turned up a few times. The junction departs from the called germline gene at one end, perhaps through a read error. The gene calls are TRBV2 and TRBJ2-5; 7 bases agree with TRBD2. Germline assignment: CDR1 SNHLY and CDR2 FYNNEI. This CDR3 is 15 amino acids long. Here the CDR3 DNA reads TGTGCCAGCAGTGAAGCCGGGACTACAAGAGAGGCCCAGTACTTC. Protein product: CASSEAGTTREAQYF.

The gene calls are TRBV28 and TRBJ2-7; 7 bases fit TRBD2. Per the germline V gene, CDR1 is MDHEN and CDR2 is SYDVKM. Trimming took 4 bases from V and 0 from J; bases not matched to a gene: 12. This CDR3 comprises 17 residues. The CDR3: CASSSAVRRGSSYEQYF. CDR3 nucleotides: TGTGCCAGCAGTTCCGCCGTTAGGCGGGGGTCCTCCTACGAGCAGTACTTC.

The V gene is TRBV5-5, the J gene TRBJ1-1, with D possibly matching TRBD1 (5 bases). The CDR3 contains 15 residues. Germline V gene data show CDR1 as SGHKS and CDR2 as YYEKEE (reference sequence). Trimming left V 1 base short and J 4 bases short, with 14 bases between. Here the CDR3 reads CASSLNGGAVTEAFF. As DNA, the CDR3 is TGTGCCAGCAGCTTGAATGGAGGGGCGGTCACTGAAGCTTTCTTT. Supplemented by reference TRBV5-5 and TRBJ1-1, the full variable domain reads DAGVTQSPTHLIKTRGQQVTLRCSPISGHKSVSWYQQVLGQGPQFIFQYYEKEERGRGNFPDRFSARQFPNYSSELNVNALLLGDSALYLCASSLNGGAVTEAFFGQGTRLTVV.

The chain is built from TRBV18 and TRBJ1-5; 8 nucleotides align to TRBD1. CDR1 and CDR2 from the germline V gene are KGHSH and LQKENI. This CDR3 contains 14 residues. V lost 6 bases and J lost 5; bases outside the gene matches: 6. CDR3 bases: TGTGCCAGCTCCCCCCTACAGGGGGATCAGCCCCAGCATTTT. The encoded protein is CASSPLQGDQPQHF.